The entry below gives a single TCR beta chain sequence along with its context. Its cognate antigen is unknown. The source of the sample is a study of response to subunit inactivated influenza vaccine. Study-wide results and limits: Authors suggested few new T cells are recruited by each seasonal influenza vaccination.

TCRdb independently ran MiXCR on the RT-PCR reads; one entry per CDR3 protein. The sample holds over 400,000 distinct CDR3 sequences, 10% to 15% seen once. Germline loops: CDR1 SGDLS, CDR2 YYNGEE. The V and J ends lost 2 bases and 0 bases, in that order; junction bases with no gene match: 4. The CDR3 is 16 amino acids. This sequence joins TRBV9 and TRBJ2-1; TRBD2 aligns across 8 bases. The sequencing used PBMCs from blood, collected about 40 days after vaccination. This clonotype was obtained from a man between 45 and 60 years old who received an inactivated influenza vaccine. CDR3 amino acids: CASSVSGSSSYNEQFF. The CDR3 nucleotides read TGTGCCAGCAGCGTGAGCGGGAGTTCCTCCTACAATGAGCAGTTCTTC.